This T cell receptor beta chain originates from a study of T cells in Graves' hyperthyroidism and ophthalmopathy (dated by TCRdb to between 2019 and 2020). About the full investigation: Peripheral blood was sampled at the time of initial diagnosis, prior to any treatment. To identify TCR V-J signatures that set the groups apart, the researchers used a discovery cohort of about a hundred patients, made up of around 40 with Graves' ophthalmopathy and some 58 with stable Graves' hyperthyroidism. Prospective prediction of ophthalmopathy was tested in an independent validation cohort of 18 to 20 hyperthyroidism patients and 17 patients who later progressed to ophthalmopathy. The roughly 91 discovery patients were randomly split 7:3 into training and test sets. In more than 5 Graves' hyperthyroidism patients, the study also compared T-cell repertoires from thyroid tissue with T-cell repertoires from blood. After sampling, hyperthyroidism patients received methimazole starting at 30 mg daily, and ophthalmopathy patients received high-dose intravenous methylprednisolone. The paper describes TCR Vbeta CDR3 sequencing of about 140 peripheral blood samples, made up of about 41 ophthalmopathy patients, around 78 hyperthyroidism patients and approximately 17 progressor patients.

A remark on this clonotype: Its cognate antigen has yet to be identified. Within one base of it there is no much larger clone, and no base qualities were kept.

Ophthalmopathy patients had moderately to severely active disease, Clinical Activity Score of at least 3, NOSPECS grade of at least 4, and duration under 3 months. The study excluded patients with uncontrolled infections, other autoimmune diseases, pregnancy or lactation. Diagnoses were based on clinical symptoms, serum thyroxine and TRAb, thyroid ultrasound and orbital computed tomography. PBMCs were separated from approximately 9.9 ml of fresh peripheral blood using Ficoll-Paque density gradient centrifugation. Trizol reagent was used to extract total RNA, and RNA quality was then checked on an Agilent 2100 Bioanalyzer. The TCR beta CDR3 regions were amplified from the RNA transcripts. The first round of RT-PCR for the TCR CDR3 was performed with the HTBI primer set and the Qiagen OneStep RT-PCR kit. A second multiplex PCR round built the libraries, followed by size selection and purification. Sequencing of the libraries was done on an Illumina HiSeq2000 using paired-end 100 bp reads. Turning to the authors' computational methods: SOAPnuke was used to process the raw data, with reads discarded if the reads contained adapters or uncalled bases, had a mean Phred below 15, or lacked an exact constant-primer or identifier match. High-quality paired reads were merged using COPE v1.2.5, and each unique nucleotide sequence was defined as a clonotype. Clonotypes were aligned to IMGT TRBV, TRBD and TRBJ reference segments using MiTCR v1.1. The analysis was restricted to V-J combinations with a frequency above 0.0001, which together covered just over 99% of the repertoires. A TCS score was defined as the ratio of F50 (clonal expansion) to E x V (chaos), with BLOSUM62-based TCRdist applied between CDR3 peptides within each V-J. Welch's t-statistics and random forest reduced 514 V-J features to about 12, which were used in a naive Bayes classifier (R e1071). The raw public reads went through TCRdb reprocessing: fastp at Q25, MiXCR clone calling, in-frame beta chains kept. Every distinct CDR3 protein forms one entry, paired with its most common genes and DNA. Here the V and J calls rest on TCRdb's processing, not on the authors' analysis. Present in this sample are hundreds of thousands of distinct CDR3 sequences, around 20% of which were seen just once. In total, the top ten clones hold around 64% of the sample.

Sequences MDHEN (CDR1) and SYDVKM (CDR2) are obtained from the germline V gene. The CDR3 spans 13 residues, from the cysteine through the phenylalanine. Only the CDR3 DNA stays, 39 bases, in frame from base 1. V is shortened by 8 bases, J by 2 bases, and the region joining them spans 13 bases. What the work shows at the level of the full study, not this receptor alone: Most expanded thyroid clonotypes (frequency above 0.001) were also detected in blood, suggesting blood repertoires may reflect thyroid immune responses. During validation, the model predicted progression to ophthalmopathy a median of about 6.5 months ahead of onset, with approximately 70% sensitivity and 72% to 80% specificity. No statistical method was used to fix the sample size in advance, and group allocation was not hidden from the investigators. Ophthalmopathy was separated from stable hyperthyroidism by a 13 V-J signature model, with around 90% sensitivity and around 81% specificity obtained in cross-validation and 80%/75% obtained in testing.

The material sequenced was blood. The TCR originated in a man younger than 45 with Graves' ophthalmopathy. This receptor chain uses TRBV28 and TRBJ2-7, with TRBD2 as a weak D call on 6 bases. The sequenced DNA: TGTGCCAGCCTGGATCGCGGGACCTACGAGCAGTACTTC. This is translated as CASLDRGTYEQYF.